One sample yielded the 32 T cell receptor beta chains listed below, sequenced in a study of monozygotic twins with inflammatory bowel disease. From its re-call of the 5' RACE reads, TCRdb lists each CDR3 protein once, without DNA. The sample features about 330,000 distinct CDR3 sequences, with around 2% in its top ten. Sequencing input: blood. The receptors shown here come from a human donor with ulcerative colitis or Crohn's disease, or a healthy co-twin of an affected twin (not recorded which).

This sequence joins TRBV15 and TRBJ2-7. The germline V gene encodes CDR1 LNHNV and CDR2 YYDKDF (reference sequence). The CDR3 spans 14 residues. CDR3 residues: CATSSKQGPYEQYF.

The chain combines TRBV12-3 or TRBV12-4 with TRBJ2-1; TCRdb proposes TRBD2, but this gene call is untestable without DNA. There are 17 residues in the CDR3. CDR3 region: CASSYGLAGEWGNEQFF.

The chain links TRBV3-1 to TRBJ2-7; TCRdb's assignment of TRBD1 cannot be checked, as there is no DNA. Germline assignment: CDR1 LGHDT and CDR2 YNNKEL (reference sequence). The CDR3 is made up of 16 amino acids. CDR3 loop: CASSQENWSGAGEQYF.

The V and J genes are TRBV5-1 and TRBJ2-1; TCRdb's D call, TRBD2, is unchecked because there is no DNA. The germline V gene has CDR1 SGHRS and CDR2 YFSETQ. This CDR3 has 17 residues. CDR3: CASSLFSGASGRNEQFF.

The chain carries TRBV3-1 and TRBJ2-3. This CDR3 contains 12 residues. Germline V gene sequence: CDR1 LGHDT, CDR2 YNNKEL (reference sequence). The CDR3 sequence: CASSPASDTQYF.

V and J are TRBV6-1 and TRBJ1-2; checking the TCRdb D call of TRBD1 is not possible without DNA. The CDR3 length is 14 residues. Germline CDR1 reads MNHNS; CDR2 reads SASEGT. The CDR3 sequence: CASALGDLNYGYTF.

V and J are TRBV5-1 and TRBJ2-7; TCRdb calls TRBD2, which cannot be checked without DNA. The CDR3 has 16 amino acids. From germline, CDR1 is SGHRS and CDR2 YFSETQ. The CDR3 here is CASSFGPTSGSYEQYF.

CDR3 amino acids: CSARTPVWPGEQYF. The chain employs TRBV20-1 and TRBJ2-7; the D call from TCRdb, TRBD1, cannot be confirmed without DNA. CDR1 and CDR2 from the germline V gene are DFQATT and SNEGSKA (reference sequence). This CDR3 is 14 amino acids long.

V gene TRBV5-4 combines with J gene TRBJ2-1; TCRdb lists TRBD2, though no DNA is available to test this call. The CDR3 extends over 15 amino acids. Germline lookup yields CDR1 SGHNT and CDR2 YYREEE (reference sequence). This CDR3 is CASSLGLSSYNEQFF.

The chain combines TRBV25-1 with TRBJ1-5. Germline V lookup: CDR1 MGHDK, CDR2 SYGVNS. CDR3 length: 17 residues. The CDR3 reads CASSDRVGGSDSQPQHF.

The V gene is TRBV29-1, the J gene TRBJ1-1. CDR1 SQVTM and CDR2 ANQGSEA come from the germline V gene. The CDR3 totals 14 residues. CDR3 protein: CSSCSVCLKGEAFF.

CDR3 region: CASSPDGGSTDTQYF. The V gene is TRBV5-1, the J gene TRBJ2-3; with no DNA, the TCRdb D assignment of TRBD1 cannot be verified. The CDR3 length is 15 residues. CDR1 and CDR2 from the germline V gene are SGHRS and YFSETQ.

The chain's CDR3 is CASSWGPREYNEQFF. The chain employs TRBV3-1 and TRBJ2-1; TCRdb gives TRBD2 as the D gene, but with no DNA this cannot be confirmed. The CDR3 loop spans 15 amino acids. Germline CDR1 is LGHDT and CDR2 is YNNKEL (reference sequence).

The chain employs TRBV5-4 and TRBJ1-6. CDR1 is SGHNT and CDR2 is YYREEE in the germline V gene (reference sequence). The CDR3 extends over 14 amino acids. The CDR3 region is CASSLTGDNSPLHF.

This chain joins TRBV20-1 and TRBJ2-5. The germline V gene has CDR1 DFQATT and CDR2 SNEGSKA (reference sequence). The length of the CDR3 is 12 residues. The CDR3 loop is CSASRVQETQYF.

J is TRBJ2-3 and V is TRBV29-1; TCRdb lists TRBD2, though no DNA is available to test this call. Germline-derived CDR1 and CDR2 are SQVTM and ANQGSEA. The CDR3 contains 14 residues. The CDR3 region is CSVGGLAGAHTQYF.

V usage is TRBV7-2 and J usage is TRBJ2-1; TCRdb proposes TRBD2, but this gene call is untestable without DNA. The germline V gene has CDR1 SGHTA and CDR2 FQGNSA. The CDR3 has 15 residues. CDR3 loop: CASSLAGLAGSEQFF. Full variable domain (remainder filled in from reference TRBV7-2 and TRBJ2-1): GAGVSQSPSNKVTEKGKDVELRCDPISGHTALYWYRQSLGQGLEFLIYFQGNSAPDKSGLPSDRFSAERTGGSVSTLTIQRTQQEDSAVYLCASSLAGLAGSEQFFGPGTRLTVL.

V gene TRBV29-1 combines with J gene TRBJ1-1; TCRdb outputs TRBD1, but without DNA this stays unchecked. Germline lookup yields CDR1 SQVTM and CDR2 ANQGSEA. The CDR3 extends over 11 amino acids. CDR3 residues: CSAGQNTEAFF.

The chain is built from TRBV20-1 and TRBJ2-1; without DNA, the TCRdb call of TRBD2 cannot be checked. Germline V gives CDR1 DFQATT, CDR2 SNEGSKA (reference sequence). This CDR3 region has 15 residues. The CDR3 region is CSARVLAGAYNEQFF.

The chain's CDR3 is CSARVASGNTGELFF. The J gene is TRBJ2-2, the V gene TRBV20-1; the TCRdb call, TRBD2, lacks DNA for checking. The CDR3 has 15 amino acids. In germline, CDR1 is DFQATT, CDR2 SNEGSKA (reference sequence).

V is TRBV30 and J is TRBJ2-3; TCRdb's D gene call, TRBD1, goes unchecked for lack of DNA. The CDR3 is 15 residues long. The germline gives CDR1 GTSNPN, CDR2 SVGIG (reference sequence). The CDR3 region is CAWSVRRGSTDTQYF.

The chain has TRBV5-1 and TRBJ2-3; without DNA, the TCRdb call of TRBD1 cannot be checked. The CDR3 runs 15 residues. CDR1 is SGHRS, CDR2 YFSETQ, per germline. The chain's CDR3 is CASSSNPGTTDTQYF.

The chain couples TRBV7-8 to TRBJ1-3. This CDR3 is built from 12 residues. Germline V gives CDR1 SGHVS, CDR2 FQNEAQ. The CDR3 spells CASSLQSNTIYF.

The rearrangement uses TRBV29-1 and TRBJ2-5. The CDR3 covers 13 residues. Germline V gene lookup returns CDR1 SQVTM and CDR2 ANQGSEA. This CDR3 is CSVVGGAQETQYF.

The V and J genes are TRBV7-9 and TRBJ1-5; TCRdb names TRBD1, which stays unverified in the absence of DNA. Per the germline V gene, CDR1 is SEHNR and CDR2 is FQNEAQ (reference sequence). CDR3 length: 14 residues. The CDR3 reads CASSLGTGHQPQHF.

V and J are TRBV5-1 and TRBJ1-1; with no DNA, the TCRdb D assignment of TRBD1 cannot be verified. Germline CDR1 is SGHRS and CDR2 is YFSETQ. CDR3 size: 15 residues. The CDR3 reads CASSLAMSGQGEAFF.

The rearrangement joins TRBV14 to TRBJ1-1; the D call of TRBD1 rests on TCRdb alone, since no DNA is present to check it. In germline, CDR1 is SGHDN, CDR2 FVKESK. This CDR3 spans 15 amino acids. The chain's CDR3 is CASTKTGDQHLEAFF. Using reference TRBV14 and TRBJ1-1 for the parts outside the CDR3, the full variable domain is EAGVTQFPSHSVIEKGQTVTLRCDPISGHDNLYWYRRVMGKEIKFLLHFVKESKQDESGMPNNRFLAERTGGTYSTLKVQPAELEDSGVYFCASTKTGDQHLEAFFGQGTRLTVV.

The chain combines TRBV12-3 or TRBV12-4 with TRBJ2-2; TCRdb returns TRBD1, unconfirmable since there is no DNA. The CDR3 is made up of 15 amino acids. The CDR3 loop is CASTPQDTNTGELFF.

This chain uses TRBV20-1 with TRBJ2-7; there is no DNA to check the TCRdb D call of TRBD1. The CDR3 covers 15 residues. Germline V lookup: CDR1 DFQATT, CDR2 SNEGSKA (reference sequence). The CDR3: CSARLSSGGAYEQYF.

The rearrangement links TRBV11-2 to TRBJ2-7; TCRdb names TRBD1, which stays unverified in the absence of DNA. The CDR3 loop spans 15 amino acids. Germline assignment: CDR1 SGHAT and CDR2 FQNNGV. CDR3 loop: CASSVSPLSSYEQYF.

The CDR3 region is CASSSGCGYTF. The chain carries TRBV28 and TRBJ1-2; TCRdb's assignment of TRBD1 cannot be checked, as there is no DNA. The germline V gene has CDR1 MDHEN and CDR2 SYDVKM. The CDR3 runs to 11 residues.

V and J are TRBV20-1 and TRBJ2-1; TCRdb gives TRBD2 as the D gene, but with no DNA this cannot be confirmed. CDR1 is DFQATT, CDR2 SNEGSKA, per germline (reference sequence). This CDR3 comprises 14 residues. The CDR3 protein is CSAETSGGYNEQFF.